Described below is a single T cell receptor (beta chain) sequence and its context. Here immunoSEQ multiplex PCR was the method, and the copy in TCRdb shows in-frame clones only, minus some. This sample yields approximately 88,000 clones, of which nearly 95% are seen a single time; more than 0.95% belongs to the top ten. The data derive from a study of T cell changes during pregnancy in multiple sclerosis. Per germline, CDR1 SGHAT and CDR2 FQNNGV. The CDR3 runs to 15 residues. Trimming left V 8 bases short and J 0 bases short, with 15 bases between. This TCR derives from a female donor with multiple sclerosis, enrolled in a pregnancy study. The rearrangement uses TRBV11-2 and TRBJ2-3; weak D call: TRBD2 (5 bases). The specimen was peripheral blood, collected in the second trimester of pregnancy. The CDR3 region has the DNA TGTGCCAGCCGAGGGCTTCTCCCTAGCACAGATACGCAGTATTTT. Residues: CASRGLLPSTDTQYF. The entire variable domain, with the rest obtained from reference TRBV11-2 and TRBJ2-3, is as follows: EAGVAQSPRYKIIEKRQSVAFWCNPISGHATLYWYQQILGQGPKLLIQFQNNGVVDDSQLPKDRFSAERLKGVDSTLKIQPAKLEDSAVYLCASRGLLPSTDTQYFGPGTRLTVL.